Below are 24 T cell receptor beta chains sequenced from a single sample in a study of T cell repertoires in cytomegalovirus infection. A single record per CDR3 protein comes from TCRdb applying MiXCR to the reads. The sample holds roughly 230,000 distinct CDR3 sequences; approximately 15% are singletons and the top ten take approximately 51%. Material: CD8+ T cells from PBMCs. Receptors were obtained from a human donor in good health (CMV status not recorded). Some clones in this sample may be carry-over from other donors' samples.

This clonotype was counted many times. This chain links TRBV7-6 with TRBJ1-2; D remains unclear. The CDR3 runs 13 residues. Germline CDR1 reads SGHVS; CDR2 reads FNYEAQ. Trimming stripped 1 base from V and 6 bases from J, with 9 bases between. DNA of the CDR3: TGTGCCAGCAGCTTAGAGAACCTGGATGGCTACACCTTC. This gives the protein CASSLENLDGYTF.

The chain links TRBV7-8 to TRBJ2-7; D may match TRBD1 or TRBD2 (6 bases each). Trimming shortened V by 3 bases and J by 3 bases, and 15 bases separated the two germline ends. The CDR3 has 15 amino acids. CDR1 is SGHVS and CDR2 is FQNEAQ in the germline V gene. In DNA, the CDR3 is TGTGCCAGCAGCTTTCCGGGGGCCCAACTCTACGAGCAGTACTTC. Translating it yields CASSFPGAQLYEQYF.

Regarding this clonotype: The junction does not match germline at one end; this may be a read error. The rearrangement uses TRBV28 and TRBJ2-2; D may be TRBD1 (6 bases). Germline CDR1 is MDHEN and CDR2 is SYDVKM. The CDR3 spans 16 residues. The DNA of the CDR3 is TGTGCTAGCAGTTTCGGGCAGGGGTATAACACCGGGGAGCTGTTTTTT. Amino acid sequence: CASSFGQGYNTGELFF.

This clonotype was picked up many times. CDR3 sequence: CASSFGGVNEQYF. In nucleotides, the CDR3 is TGTGCCAGCAGTTTCGGCGGGGTCAACGAGCAGTACTTC. This chain links TRBV12-3 or TRBV12-4 with TRBJ2-7, with a tentative D call TRBD2 (6 bases). V shed 3 bases and J shed 5 bases, with 11 bases lying between them. This CDR3 spans 13 amino acids.

This clonotype has a handful of counts. The chain is built from TRBV20-1 and TRBJ2-3, with 8 bases fitting TRBD2. J lost 0 bases, V lost 1 base, and 12 bases had no gene match. Per germline, CDR1 DFQATT and CDR2 SNEGSKA (reference sequence). CDR3 length equals 18 residues. CDR3: CSARGLTSAPSSTDTQYF. CDR3 DNA sequence: TGCAGTGCTAGAGGCCTGACTAGCGCCCCGTCTAGCACAGATACGCAGTATTTT.

As to this clonotype: It may be a read error: a sequence one base away is much more abundant. The chain is built from TRBV7-6 and TRBJ1-1; D is unresolved. The CDR3 covers 13 residues. With 1 base removed from V and 3 bases from J, the gap between germline ends came to 6 bases. CDR1 and CDR2 from the germline V gene are SGHVS and FNYEAQ. The CDR3 DNA reads as TGTGCCAGCAGCTTAGGGGCATACACTGAAGCTTTCTTT. Residues: CASSLGAYTEAFF.

This sequence joins TRBV20-1 and TRBJ2-7, with 9 bases aligning to TRBD2. The germline CDR1 and CDR2 sequences are DFQATT and SNEGSKA (reference sequence). V trimming: 1 base; J trimming: 4 bases; junction bases outside the gene matches: 5. The CDR3 has 14 residues. DNA of the CDR3: TGCAGTGCTAGAGCGGCGGGGGGGCTATACGAGCAGTACTTC. Protein: CSARAAGGLYEQYF.

Regarding this clonotype: A much larger clone lies a single base off, so this may be a read error. The chain is built from TRBV6-6 and TRBJ1-2; 8 positions agree with TRBD1. The CDR3 totals 14 residues. CDR1 is MNHNY and CDR2 is SVGAGI in the germline V gene (reference sequence). CDR3 nucleotide sequence: TGTGCCATCACTCCGGGCCCAGGGGGCGACGGCTTCACCTTC. The encoded protein is CAITPGPGGDGFTF.

In this sample, this clonotype turned up a few times. The chain carries TRBV4-1 and TRBJ2-1, with D uncertain. Germline CDR1 reads MGHRA; CDR2 reads YSYEKL. The CDR3 totals 14 residues. Trimming pared 0 bases from V and 5 bases from J, leaving 8 bases between. In DNA form, the CDR3 reads TGCGCCAGCAGCCAAGAAGAGACGGACAATGAGCAGTTCTTC. Amino acid sequence: CASSQEETDNEQFF.

This clonotype was recorded at least ten times. The V and J genes are TRBV7-8 and TRBJ2-2; 9 positions agree with TRBD2. Looked up from germline, CDR1 is SGHVS and CDR2 is FQNEAQ. CDR3 length: 16 residues. The V gene end was trimmed by 5 bases and the J gene end by 1 base; junction bases not matched to a gene: 5. This chain's CDR3 is CASSTLAGRNTGELFF. DNA of the CDR3: TGTGCCAGCAGCACTCTAGCGGGGCGGAACACCGGGGAGCTGTTTTTT.

This clonotype was counted many times. The chain links TRBV20-1 to TRBJ1-1, with unresolved D. Between the trimmed V and J ends, which lost 3 bases and 0 bases, there was a span of 17 bases. This CDR3 has 16 residues. Germline V gives CDR1 DFQATT, CDR2 SNEGSKA (reference sequence). CDR3 loop: CSASWYDGEMNTEAFF. The CDR3 DNA reads as TGCAGTGCTAGTTGGTACGATGGAGAGATGAACACTGAAGCTTTCTTT.

The chain combines TRBV4-1 with TRBJ2-3, with unresolved D. This CDR3 comprises 14 residues. CDR1 MGHRA and CDR2 YSYEKL come from the germline V gene. The V end lost 2 bases, the J end lost 2 bases, and 8 bases lay between the germline ends. This CDR3 is CASSQPSDTDTQYF. Written as DNA, the CDR3 is TGCGCCAGCAGCCAACCCTCGGACACAGATACGCAGTATTTT.

This clonotype turned up a few times. The rearrangement links TRBV7-6 to TRBJ1-4, with D maybe TRBD1 (5 bases). The CDR3 extends over 21 amino acids. Deletions cut 1 base from V and 1 base from J, with 25 bases between. Germline loops: CDR1 SGHVS, CDR2 FNYEAQ. DNA of the CDR3: TGTGCCAGCAGCTTAGATTTTTTAGGTCTCCAGGGAGGAGTAACTAATGAAAAACTGTTTTTT. Protein sequence: CASSLDFLGLQGGVTNEKLFF.

The J gene is TRBJ2-7, the V gene TRBV19; 8 bases fit TRBD1. V lost 4 bases, J lost 1 base, and 9 bases stayed unmatched. The CDR3 sequence is 16 residues long. The V gene's germline CDR1 is LNHDA and CDR2 SQIVND (reference sequence). Here the CDR3 DNA reads TGTGCCAGTAGTAGACCGACAGGGGTCGGATCCTACGAGCAGTACTTC. This gives the protein CASSRPTGVGSYEQYF.

This clonotype showed up just a few times. This chain links TRBV14 with TRBJ2-1, with TRBD1 matching over 7 bases. Per germline, CDR1 SGHDN and CDR2 FVKESK. The CDR3 sequence is 15 residues long. Trimming at V came to 7 bases and at J to 3 bases, leaving 9 bases not matched to a gene. For the CDR3, the DNA is TGTGCCAGCACCTTGACAGGGACGATCTACAATGAGCAGTTCTTC. It codes for CASTLTGTIYNEQFF.

This chain joins TRBV5-6 and TRBJ1-1, with D possibly matching TRBD1 (5 bases). The CDR3 is 19 amino acids. Germline values: CDR1 SGHDT, CDR2 YYEEEE. Trimming left V 1 base short and J 1 base short, with 23 bases between. The CDR3, as DNA: TGTGCCAGCAGCTTGTTCCTTTCCCTAGCGGGGGAGGCGAACACTGAAGCTTTCTTT. This translates into CASSLFLSLAGEANTEAFF.

In this sample, this clonotype turned up many times. V is TRBV6-1 and J is TRBJ2-1, with 12 bases that match TRBD2. Germline V lookup: CDR1 MNHNS, CDR2 SASEGT. V lost 4 bases and J lost 3; bases outside the gene matches: 4. The CDR3 has 16 residues. CDR3 amino acids: CASSGGLAGLYNEQFF. The DNA for the CDR3 is TGTGCCAGCAGTGGGGGACTAGCGGGTCTCTACAATGAGCAGTTCTTC.

This clonotype was picked up many times. This chain links TRBV7-8 with TRBJ1-1, with TRBD1 matching over 7 bases. CDR3 length: 14 amino acids. V shed 5 bases and J 4 bases; nucleotides not matched to a gene: 7. Germline CDR1 reads SGHVS; CDR2 reads FQNEAQ. CDR3 coding DNA: TGTGCCAGCAGCCCCCTGCAGGGGGGCACTGAAGCTTTCTTT. It translates to CASSPLQGGTEAFF.

This clonotype was recorded once. A much larger clone sits a single nucleotide away, making a read error possible. This sequence joins TRBV28 and TRBJ2-7; a weak D match, TRBD1 (5 bases). This CDR3 is built from 15 residues. Germline loops: CDR1 MDHEN, CDR2 SYDVKM. Trimming removed 5 bases at V and 2 bases at J, with 16 bases between. The CDR3 sequence is CASSPTLGRAYEQYF. Written as DNA, the CDR3 is TGTGCCAGCAGTCCTACCCTGGGCAGGGCCTACGAGCAGTACTTC.

In this sample, this clonotype turned up a few times. The chain recombines TRBV6-2 or TRBV6-3 with TRBJ2-7, with TRBD2 as a possible D gene (6 bases). This CDR3 comprises 13 residues. In germline, CDR1 is MNHEY, CDR2 SVGEGT. Trimming shortened V by 6 bases and J by 3 bases, and 12 bases separated the two germline ends. The CDR3 DNA sequence: TGTGCCAGCAGGGGACTGGGTATCTACGAGCAGTACTTC. Protein sequence: CASRGLGIYEQYF.

This clonotype has more than one count but fewer than ten. This sequence joins TRBV7-9 and TRBJ2-1, with TRBD2 matching over 9 bases. The CDR3 extends over 14 amino acids. V lost 7 bases to trimming and J lost 7 bases; unmatched junction nucleotides: 8. Germline loops: CDR1 SEHNR, CDR2 FQNEAQ (reference sequence). The CDR3 coding sequence is TGTGCCAGCAAAGAGGGACTAGCTCAAAATGAGCAGTTCTTC. Translated: CASKEGLAQNEQFF.

The chain couples TRBV12-3 or TRBV12-4 to TRBJ2-5, with D perhaps matching TRBD1 (5 bases). The V end lost 2 bases, the J end lost 4 bases, and 11 bases lay between the germline ends. The CDR3 runs 14 residues. CDR3 region: CASSLYSGLETQYF. CDR3 coding DNA: TGTGCCAGCAGTTTATACTCAGGGCTAGAGACCCAGTACTTC.

This clonotype has more than one count but fewer than ten. This sequence joins TRBV20-1 and TRBJ2-1; D may be TRBD1 or TRBD2 (5 bases each). The CDR3 is 14 amino acids. Looked up from germline, CDR1 is DFQATT and CDR2 is SNEGSKA (reference sequence). Trimming took off 3 bases at V and 2 bases at J, with 11 bases between the two ends. CDR3 in DNA: TGCAGTGCTAGCGCCAGGGACCCCTACAATGAGCAGTTCTTC. Amino acid sequence: CSASARDPYNEQFF.

This clonotype was seen ten or more times. The CDR3 region is CASSPTMGPTGTDTQYF. In nucleotides, the CDR3 is TGTGCCAGCAGCCCAACTATGGGACCGACAGGCACAGATACGCAGTATTTT. The rearrangement links TRBV12-3 or TRBV12-4 to TRBJ2-3; D may be TRBD1 or TRBD2 (5 bases each). The CDR3 extends over 17 amino acids. With 6 bases removed from V and 1 base from J, the gap between germline ends came to 20 bases.